This T cell receptor beta chain was recorded in a study of cytotoxic CD8 clonotypes in ibrutinib-treated CLL. Regarding the study as a whole: Before falling back toward baseline at progression, clonality had risen at the time of ibrutinib response. Clonality measured at baseline exceeded age-matched healthy donors, tracking circulating CD8+ T-cell counts.

About this clone: Its antigen is unknown.

Profiled with immunoSEQ multiplex PCR; TCRdb holds only in-frame clones, not every one. The profile covers 160,000 or so clones, with nearly 90% appearing a single time and over 2.5% taken by the ten largest. V was clipped by 7 bases and J by 2 bases; unmatched bases: 7. Germline V gene data show CDR1 as LNHDA and CDR2 as SQIVND (reference sequence). The CDR3 contains 15 residues. This sequence originates from a human donor with chronic lymphocytic leukemia. Source: PBMCs, taken at disease progression, from a patient treated with ibrutinib. The chain has TRBV19 and TRBJ2-7, with 11 bases matching TRBD2. DNA of the CDR3: TGTGCCAGTACCCCTGGGACTAGCGGTACCTACGAGCAGTACTTC. Its protein product is CASTPGTSGTYEQYF.